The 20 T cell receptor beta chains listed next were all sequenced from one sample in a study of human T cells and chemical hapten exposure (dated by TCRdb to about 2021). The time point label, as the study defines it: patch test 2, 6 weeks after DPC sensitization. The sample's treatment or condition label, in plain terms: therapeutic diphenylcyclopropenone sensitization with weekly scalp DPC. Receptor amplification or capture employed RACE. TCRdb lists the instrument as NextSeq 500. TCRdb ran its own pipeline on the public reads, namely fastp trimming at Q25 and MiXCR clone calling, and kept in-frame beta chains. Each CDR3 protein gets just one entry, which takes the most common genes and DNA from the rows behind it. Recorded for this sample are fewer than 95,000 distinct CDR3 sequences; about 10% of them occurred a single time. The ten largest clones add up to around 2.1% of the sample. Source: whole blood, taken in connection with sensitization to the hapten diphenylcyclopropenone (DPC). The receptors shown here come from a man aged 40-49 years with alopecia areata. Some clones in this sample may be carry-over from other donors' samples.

CDR3 in amino acids: CASSLLTDQETQYF. The CDR3 region has the DNA TGTGCCAGCAGCTTACTGACAGACCAAGAGACCCAGTACTTC. V and J are TRBV5-4 and TRBJ2-5; D may be TRBD1 (5 bases). This CDR3 contains 14 residues. Germline assignment: CDR1 SGHNT and CDR2 YYREEE (reference sequence). The ends were cut back, 2 bases at V and 0 bases at J, with 8 bases in the middle.

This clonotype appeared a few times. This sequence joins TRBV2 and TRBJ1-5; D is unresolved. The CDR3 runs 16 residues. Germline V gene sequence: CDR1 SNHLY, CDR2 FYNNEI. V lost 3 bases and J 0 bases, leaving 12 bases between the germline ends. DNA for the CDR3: TGTGCCAGCAGTGACGGCAGTGGAAATAGCAATCAGCCCCAGCATTTT. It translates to CASSDGSGNSNQPQHF.

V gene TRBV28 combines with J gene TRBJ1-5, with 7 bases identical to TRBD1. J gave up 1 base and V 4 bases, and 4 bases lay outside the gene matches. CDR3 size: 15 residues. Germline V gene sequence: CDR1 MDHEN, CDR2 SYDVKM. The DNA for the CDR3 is TGTGCCAGCAGTTCACCAGGGGGAAGCAATCAGCCCCAGCATTTT. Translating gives CASSSPGGSNQPQHF.

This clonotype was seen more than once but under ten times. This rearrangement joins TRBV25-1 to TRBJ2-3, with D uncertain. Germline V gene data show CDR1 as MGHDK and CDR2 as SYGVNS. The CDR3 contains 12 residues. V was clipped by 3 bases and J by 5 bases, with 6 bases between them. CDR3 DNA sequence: TGTGCCAGCAGTGAGACCGGAGATACGCAGTATTTT. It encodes CASSETGDTQYF.

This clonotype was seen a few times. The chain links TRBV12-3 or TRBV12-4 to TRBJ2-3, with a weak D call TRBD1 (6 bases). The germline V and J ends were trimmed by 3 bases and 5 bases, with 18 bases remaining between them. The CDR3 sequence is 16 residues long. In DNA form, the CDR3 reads TGTGCCAGCAGTTTGGGGGCACCCGATAGGGGAGATACGCAGTATTTT. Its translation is CASSLGAPDRGDTQYF.

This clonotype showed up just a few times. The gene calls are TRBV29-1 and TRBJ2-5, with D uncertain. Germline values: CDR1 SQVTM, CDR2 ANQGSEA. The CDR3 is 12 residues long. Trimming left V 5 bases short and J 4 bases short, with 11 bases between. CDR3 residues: CSVQDPLETQYF. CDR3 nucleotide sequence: TGCAGCGTTCAGGACCCATTAGAGACCCAGTACTTC.

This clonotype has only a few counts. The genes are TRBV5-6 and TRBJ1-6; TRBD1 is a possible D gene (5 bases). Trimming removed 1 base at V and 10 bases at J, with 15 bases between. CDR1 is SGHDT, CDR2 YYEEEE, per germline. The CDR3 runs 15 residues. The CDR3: CASSLLTGEGSPLHF. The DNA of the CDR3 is TGTGCCAGCAGCTTGCTCACAGGTGAAGGATCACCCCTCCACTTT.

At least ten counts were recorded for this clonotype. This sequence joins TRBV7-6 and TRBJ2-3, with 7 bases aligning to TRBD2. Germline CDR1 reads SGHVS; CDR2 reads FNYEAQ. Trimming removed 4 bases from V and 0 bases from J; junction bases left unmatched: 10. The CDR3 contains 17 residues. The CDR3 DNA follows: TGTGCCAGCAGCTCATCCTTTAGCGGGCCTAGCACAGATACGCAGTATTTT. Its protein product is CASSSSFSGPSTDTQYF.

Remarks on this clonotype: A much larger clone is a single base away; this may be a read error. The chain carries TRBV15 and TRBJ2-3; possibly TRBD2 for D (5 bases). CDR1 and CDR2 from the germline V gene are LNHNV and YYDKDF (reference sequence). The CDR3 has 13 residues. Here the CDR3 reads CVTSRDRGDTQYF. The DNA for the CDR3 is TGTGTCACCAGCAGAGATCGGGGAGATACGCAGTATTTT.

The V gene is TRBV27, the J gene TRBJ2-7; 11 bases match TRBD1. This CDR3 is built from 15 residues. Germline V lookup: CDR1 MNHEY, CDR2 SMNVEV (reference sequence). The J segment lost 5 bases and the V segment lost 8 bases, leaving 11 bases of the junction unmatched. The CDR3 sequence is CASPHRTGGFHEQYV. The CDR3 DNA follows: TGTGCCAGCCCTCATCGGACAGGGGGCTTCCACGAGCAGTACGTC.

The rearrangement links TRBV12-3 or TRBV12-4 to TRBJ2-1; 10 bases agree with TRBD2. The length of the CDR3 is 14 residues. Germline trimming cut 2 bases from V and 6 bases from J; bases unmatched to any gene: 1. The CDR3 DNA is TGTGCCAGCAGTTTAACTAGCGGGGTCAATGAGCAGTTCTTC. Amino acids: CASSLTSGVNEQFF.

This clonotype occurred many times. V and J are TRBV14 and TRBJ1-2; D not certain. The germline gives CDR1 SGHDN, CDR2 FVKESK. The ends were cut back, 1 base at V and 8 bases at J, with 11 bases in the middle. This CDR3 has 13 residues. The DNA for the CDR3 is TGTGCCAGCAGCCAAGTTTCTTTTCTCGGCTACACCTTC. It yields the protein CASSQVSFLGYTF.

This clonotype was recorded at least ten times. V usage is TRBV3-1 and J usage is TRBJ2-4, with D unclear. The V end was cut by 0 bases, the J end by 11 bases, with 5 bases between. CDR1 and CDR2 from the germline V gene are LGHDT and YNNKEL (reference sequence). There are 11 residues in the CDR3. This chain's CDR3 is CASSQDKLQYF. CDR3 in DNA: TGTGCCAGCAGCCAAGATAAGCTTCAGTACTTC.

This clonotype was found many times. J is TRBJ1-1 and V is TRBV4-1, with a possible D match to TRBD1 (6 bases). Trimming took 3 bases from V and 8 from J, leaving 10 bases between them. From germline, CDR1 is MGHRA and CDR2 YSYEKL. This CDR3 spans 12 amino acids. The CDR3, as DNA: TGCGCCAGCAGCCAGACAGGTAAAGAAGCTTTCTTT. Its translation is CASSQTGKEAFF.

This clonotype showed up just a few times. CDR3 DNA sequence: TGTGCCAGCACCTGGGGAGTTTCCCGGCCCCTCGAGCAGTACGTC. Protein product: CASTWGVSRPLEQYV. This rearrangement joins TRBV5-6 to TRBJ2-7, with D tentatively TRBD2 (5 bases). V was shortened by 6 bases and J by 6 bases, with 22 bases between the two germline ends. The CDR3 spans 15 residues. Per the germline V gene, CDR1 is SGHDT and CDR2 is YYEEEE.

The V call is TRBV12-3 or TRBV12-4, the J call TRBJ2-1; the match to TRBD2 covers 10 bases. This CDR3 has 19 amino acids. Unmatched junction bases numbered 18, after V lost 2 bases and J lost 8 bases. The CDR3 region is CASSLYGTKPSGRPDEQFF. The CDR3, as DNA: TGTGCCAGCAGTTTATACGGGACAAAACCTAGCGGGAGACCTGATGAGCAGTTCTTC.

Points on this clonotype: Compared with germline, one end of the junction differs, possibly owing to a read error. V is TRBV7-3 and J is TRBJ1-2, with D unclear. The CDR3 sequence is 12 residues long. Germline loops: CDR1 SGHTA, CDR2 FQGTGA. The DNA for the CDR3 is TGTGCCAGCAGCCCTGAGCCCGGACGTATTTCCTTC. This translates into CASSPEPGRISF.

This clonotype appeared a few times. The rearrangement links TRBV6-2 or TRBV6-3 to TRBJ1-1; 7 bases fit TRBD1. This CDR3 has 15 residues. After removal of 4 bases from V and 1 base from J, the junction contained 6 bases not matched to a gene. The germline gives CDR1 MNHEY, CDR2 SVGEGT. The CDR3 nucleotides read TGTGCCAGCAGTTCTCCCAGGACAGGGAACACTGAAGCTTTCTTT. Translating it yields CASSSPRTGNTEAFF.

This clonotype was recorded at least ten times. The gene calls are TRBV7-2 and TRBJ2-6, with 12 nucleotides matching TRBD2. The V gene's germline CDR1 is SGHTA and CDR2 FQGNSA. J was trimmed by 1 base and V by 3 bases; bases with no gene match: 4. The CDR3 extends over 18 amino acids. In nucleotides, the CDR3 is TGTGCCAGCAGCTTCGGACTAGCGGGAATTTCTGGGGCCAACGTCCTGACTTTC. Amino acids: CASSFGLAGISGANVLTF.

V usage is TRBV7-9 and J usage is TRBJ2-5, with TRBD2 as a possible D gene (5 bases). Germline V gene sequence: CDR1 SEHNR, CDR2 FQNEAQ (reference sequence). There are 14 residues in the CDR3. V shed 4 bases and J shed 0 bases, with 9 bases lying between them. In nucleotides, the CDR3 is TGTGCCAGCAGCTCCGGGGAGTACCAAGAGACCCAGTACTTC. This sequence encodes CASSSGEYQETQYF.